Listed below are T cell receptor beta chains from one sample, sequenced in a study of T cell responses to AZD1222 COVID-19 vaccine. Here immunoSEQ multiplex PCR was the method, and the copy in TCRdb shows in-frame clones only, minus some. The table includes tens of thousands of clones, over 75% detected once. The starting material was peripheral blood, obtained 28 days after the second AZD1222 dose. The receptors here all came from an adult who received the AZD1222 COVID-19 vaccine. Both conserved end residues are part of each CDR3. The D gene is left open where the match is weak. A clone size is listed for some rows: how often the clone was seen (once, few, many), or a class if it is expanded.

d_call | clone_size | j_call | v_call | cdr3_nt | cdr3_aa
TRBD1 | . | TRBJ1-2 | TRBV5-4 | TGTGCCAGCAGGTATCCCGGGACAGGCCCCGAGGGCTACACCTTC | CASRYPGTGPEGYTF
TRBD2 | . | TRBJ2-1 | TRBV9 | TGTGCCAGCAGCGTCGTTGGGGCTAGCGGGATTAATGAGCAGTTCTTC | CASSVVGASGINEQFF
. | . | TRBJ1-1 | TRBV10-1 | TGCGCCAGCAGTGAGAGTTGGTTTGGCGTTGTTTACACTGAAGCTTTCTTT | CASSESWFGVVYTEAFF
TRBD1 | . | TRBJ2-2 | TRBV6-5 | TGTGCCAGCAGTAGAACAGGGGGCATCACCGGGGAGCTGTTTTTT | CASSRTGGITGELFF
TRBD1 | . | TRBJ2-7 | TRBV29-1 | TGCAGCGGGGGACAGGGGGGAGGCGAGCAGTACTTC | CSGGQGGGEQYF
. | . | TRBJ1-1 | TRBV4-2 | TGTGCCAGCAGCCGGGACCTAGACGGTATGAACACTGAAGCTTTCTTT | CASSRDLDGMNTEAFF
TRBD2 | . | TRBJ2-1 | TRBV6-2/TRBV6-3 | TGTGCCAGCAGTTACACAGTTGGGTCTAGCGGGAGTGGCTATGAGCAGTTCTTC | CASSYTVGSSGSGYEQFF
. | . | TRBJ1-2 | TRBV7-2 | TGTGCCAGCAGCTTAGTGGCAGGGGACTATGGCTACACCTTC | CASSLVAGDYGYTF
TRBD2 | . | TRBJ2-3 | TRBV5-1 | TGCGCCAGCACGGATACAAGCGGGAGCGGGGATACGCAGTATTTT | CASTDTSGSGDTQYF
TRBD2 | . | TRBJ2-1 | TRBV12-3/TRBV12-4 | TGTGCCAGCAGTTTTGGCGGGGGGCAGTTCTTC | CASSFGGGQFF
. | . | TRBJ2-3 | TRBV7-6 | TGTGCCAGCAGCTTAGTAGGGGGGCCGGGCACAGATACGCAGTATTTT | CASSLVGGPGTDTQYF
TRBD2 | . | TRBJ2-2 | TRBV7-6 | TGTGCCAGCAGCGATGACGGGGGGGCCAAGGACGGGGAGCTGTTTTTT | CASSDDGGAKDGELFF
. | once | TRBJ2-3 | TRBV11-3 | TGTGCCAGCAGGGCAATGGGGGCAGATACGCAGTATTTT | CASRAMGADTQYF
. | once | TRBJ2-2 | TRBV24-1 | TGTGCCACCAGTGATCGTACTAGAGACACCGGGGAGCTGTTTTTT | CATSDRTRDTGELFF
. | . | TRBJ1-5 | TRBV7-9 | TGTGCCAGCAGCTTAGGAGGATTCGGGCAGCCCCAGCATTTT | CASSLGGFGQPQHF
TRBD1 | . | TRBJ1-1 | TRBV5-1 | TGCGCCAGCACCGGACAGGGGGTTTGGGACACTGAAGCTTTCTTT | CASTGQGVWDTEAFF
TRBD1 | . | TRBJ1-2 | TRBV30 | TGTGCCTGGCACCTCCAGGGGGCCCCTCGCTATGGCTACACCTTC | CAWHLQGAPRYGYTF
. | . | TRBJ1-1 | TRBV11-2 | TGTGCCAGCAGCTATACCGAGGACACTGAAGCTTTCTTT | CASSYTEDTEAFF
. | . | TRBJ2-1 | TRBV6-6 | TGTGCCAGCAGTTACTCGACTAGGAATGAGCAGTTCTTC | CASSYSTRNEQFF
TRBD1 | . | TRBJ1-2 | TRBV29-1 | TGCAGCGTTGGGCCCAGGGGGGGCCATGGCTACACCTTC | CSVGPRGGHGYTF
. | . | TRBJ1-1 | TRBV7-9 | TGTGCCAGCAGCCTCGGGTGGGGGTCGAACACTGAAGCTTTCTTT | CASSLGWGSNTEAFF
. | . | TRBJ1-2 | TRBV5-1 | TGCGCCAGCAGCTTGGCCCCGGGGGAGAGTGGCTACACCTTC | CASSLAPGESGYTF
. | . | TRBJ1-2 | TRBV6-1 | TGTGCCAGCAGTGAAGATTCTGTCTATGGCTACACCTTC | CASSEDSVYGYTF
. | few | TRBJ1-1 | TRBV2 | TGTGCCAGCACCCTAAGTGGAGACACTGAAGCTTTCTTT | CASTLSGDTEAFF
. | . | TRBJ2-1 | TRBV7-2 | TGTGCCAGCAGCAACTCAGGCCACACTGAGCAGTTCTTC | CASSNSGHTEQFF
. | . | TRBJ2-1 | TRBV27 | TGTGCCAGCACTAGCCCGGGGGCCTCCTACAATGAGCAGTTCTTC | CASTSPGASYNEQFF
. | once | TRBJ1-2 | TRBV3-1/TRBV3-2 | TGTGCCAGCAGCCAAGGGGTACCGAACTATGGCTACACCTTC | CASSQGVPNYGYTF
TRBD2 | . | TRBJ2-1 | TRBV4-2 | TGTGCCAGCAGCCAAGATTGGGTACTAGCGGACCCGTACAATGAGCAGTTCTTC | CASSQDWVLADPYNEQFF
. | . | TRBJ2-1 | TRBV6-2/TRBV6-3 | TGTGCCAGCAGTTACTCTCTAGATGAGCAGTTCTTC | CASSYSLDEQFF
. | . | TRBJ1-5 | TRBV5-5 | TGTGCCAGCAGCTTCTCCAGGGATCAGCCCCAGCATTTT | CASSFSRDQPQHF
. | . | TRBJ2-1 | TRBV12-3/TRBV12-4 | TGTGCCAGCAGTTTAATCGGGTATGAGCAGTTCTTC | CASSLIGYEQFF
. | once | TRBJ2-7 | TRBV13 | TGTGCCAGCAGCTTAGGCCCAGGGCGGCTTTCTGGGCAGTACTTC | CASSLGPGRLSGQYF
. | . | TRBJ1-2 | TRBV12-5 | TGTGCTAGTGGTTTGAGAGATGGCTACACCTTC | CASGLRDGYTF
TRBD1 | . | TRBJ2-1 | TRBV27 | TGTGCCAGCAGTATGGACAGGAGCTCCTACAATGAGCAGTTCTTC | CASSMDRSSYNEQFF
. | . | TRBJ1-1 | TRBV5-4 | TGTGCCAGCAGCCCGGGTGGGACCCCTATTGTACGGAACACTGAAGCTTTCTTT | CASSPGGTPIVRNTEAFF
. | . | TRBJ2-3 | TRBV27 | TGTGCCAGCAGTTTAGCACGCGGTCCAGATACGCAGTATTTT | CASSLARGPDTQYF
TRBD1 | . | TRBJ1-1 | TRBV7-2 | TGTGCCAGCAGCCTGGACAGGGGGCCTGAAGCTTTCTTT | CASSLDRGPEAFF
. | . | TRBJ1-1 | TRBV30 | TGTGCCTGGAGTGCGCAGGGGACTGAAGCTTTCTTT | CAWSAQGTEAFF
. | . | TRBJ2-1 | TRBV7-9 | TGTGCCAGCAGCTTAGCGGACGGGGCGAGAGATGAGCAGTTCTTC | CASSLADGARDEQFF
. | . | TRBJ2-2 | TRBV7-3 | TGTGCCAGCAGCCCAAAGTCGGGGAGAGGGAGCACCGGGGAGCTGTTTTTT | CASSPKSGRGSTGELFF
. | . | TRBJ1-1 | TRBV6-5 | TGTGCCAGCAGCTCTTCACTCGATCGAGCTGCTTTCTTT | CASSSSLDRAAFF
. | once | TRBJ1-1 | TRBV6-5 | TGTGCCAGCAGTCCAGGACCGGATACCCCTGAAGCTTTCTTT | CASSPGPDTPEAFF
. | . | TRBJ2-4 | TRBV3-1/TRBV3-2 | TGTGCCAGCAGCCAGTGGGACTTACCTAACATTCAGTACTTC | CASSQWDLPNIQYF
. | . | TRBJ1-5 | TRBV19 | TGTGCCAGTAGTATGGGACATAATAGCAATTGGCCCCAGCATTTT | CASSMGHNSNWPQHF
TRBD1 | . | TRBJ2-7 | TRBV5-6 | TGTGCCAGCAGCTCCGGGACAGAGTACGAGCAGTACTTC | CASSSGTEYEQYF
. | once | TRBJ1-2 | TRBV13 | TGTGCCAGCAGCTTAACAGGGATCGGCTATGGCTACACCTTC | CASSLTGIGYGYTF
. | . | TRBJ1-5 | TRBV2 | TGTGCCAGCACAATAGGGGGTTATCAGCCCCAGCATTTT | CASTIGGYQPQHF
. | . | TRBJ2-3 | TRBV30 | TGTGCCTGGAGTATAAGCCTCGGTACGCAGTATTTT | CAWSISLGTQYF
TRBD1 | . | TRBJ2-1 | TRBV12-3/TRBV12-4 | TGTGCCAGCAGCAGACAGGGGAATGAGCAGTTCTTC | CASSRQGNEQFF
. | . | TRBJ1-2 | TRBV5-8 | TGTGCCAGCAGTTTTACCCAACGGGACGTCATGAACTCCTATGGCTACACCTTC | CASSFTQRDVMNSYGYTF
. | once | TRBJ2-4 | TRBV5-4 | TGTGCCAGCAGCTTGGCTGGCAGGCGTGGGGACATTCAGTACTTC | CASSLAGRRGDIQYF
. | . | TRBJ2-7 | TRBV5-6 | TGTGCCAGCAGCTTTATCCTTACGGGAGCCTACGAGCAGTACTTC | CASSFILTGAYEQYF